This entry lists 30 T cell receptor beta chains sequenced from one sample in a study of blood T cell repertoires in COVID-19 (dated by TCRdb to the early 2020s). Libraries were constructed by the immunoSEQ multiplex PCR assay. The table comes from immuneACCESS by way of TCRdb, which keeps in-frame sequences with V and J called. Part of the clones is missing from these tables; in studies checked, under half for an unresolved V gene and the rest for unknown reasons. The sample records 90,000 or so clones, over 75% of which are singletons. The biggest ten clones account for nearly 25% of the sample. Input material: peripheral blood. The receptors here all came from a man of 80 years or more with active or convalescent COVID-19.

The J gene is TRBJ1-6, the V gene TRBV21-1. TRBV21-1 is an annotated pseudogene. The CDR3 covers 20 residues. CDR3 coding DNA: TGTGCCAGCAGCAAAGCCCGAAAGGGGAGGGACCCCACTTACAATTCACCCCTCCACTTT. Amino acid sequence: CASSKARKGRDPTYNSPLHF.

V usage is TRBV6-2 or TRBV6-3 and J usage is TRBJ1-2; 7 nucleotides agree with TRBD1. CDR3 length: 14 amino acids. V shed 5 bases, J shed 4 bases, and the junction held 7 bases outside the gene matches. From germline, CDR1 is MNHEY and CDR2 SVGEGT. The CDR3 region has the DNA TGTGCCAGCAGTGACCTAGGGGACAGCTATGGCTACACCTTC. It translates to CASSDLGDSYGYTF.

This chain links TRBV10-3 with TRBJ2-5, with 9 bases lining up with TRBD1. The germline V gene encodes CDR1 ENHRY and CDR2 SYGVKD. The CDR3 spans 12 residues. V lost 10 bases, J lost 4 bases, and 4 bases stayed unmatched. The CDR3 DNA reads TGTGCCACGACAGGGGGGGGAGAGACCCAGTACTTC. Residues: CATTGGGETQYF.

The V and J genes are TRBV18 and TRBJ2-7; no clear D gene. This CDR3 contains 14 residues. Trimming cost V 0 bases and J 2 bases, with 8 bases left between them. Per germline, CDR1 KGHSH and CDR2 LQKENI. CDR3 protein: CASSPPSFPYEQYF. CDR3 coding DNA: TGTGCCAGCTCACCACCGAGTTTCCCCTACGAGCAGTACTTC.

There are a few counts of this clone. The chain has TRBV12-3 or TRBV12-4 and TRBJ1-5; no definite D call. Trimming pared 6 bases from V and 4 bases from J, leaving 10 bases between. The CDR3 is made up of 13 amino acids. In DNA, the CDR3 is TGTGCCAGCAGCCAACTAAGGAATCAGCCCCAGCATTTT. This translates into CASSQLRNQPQHF.

The rearrangement uses TRBV9 and TRBJ1-4, with 8 bases fitting TRBD1. With V trimmed by 0 bases and J by 2 bases, 6 bases remained unmatched. The germline V gene encodes CDR1 SGDLS and CDR2 YYNGEE. The CDR3 consists of 17 residues. The CDR3 sequence is CASSVEAGGLTNEKLFF. CDR3 sequence (DNA): TGTGCCAGCAGCGTAGAGGCAGGGGGCTTGACTAATGAAAAACTGTTTTTT.

V usage is TRBV9 and J usage is TRBJ2-5, with TRBD2 matching 9 bases. Trimming took 3 bases from V and 5 from J; bases not matched to a gene: 8. Per the germline V gene, CDR1 is SGDLS and CDR2 is YYNGEE. The CDR3 has 15 amino acids. The chain's CDR3 is CASSAAGTSRETQYF. CDR3 bases: TGTGCCAGCAGCGCCGCCGGGACTAGCAGGGAGACCCAGTACTTC.

This clone was observed a few times. The J gene is TRBJ1-2, the V gene TRBV6-2 or TRBV6-3; 9 bases fit TRBD1. The trim removed 5 bases at V and 2 bases at J, leaving 6 bases unmatched. CDR3 length equals 15 residues. In germline, CDR1 is MNHEY, CDR2 SVGEGT. The CDR3 reads CASSGWTGENYGYTF. Written as DNA, the CDR3 is TGTGCCAGCAGTGGATGGACAGGGGAAAACTATGGCTACACCTTC.

The chain employs TRBV30 and TRBJ1-3, with a weak D call TRBD1 (5 bases). The ends were cut back, 5 bases at V and 0 bases at J, with 11 bases in the middle. This CDR3 contains 14 residues. The V gene's germline CDR1 is GTSNPN and CDR2 SVGIG (reference sequence). The CDR3 bases are TGTGCCTGGTCAACAGGAGCCTCTGGAAACACCATATATTTT. This translates into CAWSTGASGNTIYF.

The chain couples TRBV5-4 to TRBJ2-2, with TRBD1 matching 9 bases. J was trimmed by 6 bases and V by 4 bases; bases with no gene match: 13. CDR3 size: 17 residues. CDR1 SGHNT and CDR2 YYREEE come from the germline V gene (reference sequence). CDR3 residues: CASSPGQGVFSAGELFF. Written as DNA, the CDR3 is TGTGCCAGCAGCCCGGGACAGGGCGTTTTTTCGGCCGGGGAGCTGTTTTTT. The complete variable domain, with remaining parts taken from reference TRBV5-4 and TRBJ2-2, reads ETGVTQSPTHLIKTRGQQVTLRCSSQSGHNTVSWYQQALGQGPQFIFQYYREEENGRGNFPPRFSGLQFPNYSSELNVNALELDDSALYLCASSPGQGVFSAGELFFGEGSRLTVL.

The count of this clone is one. This chain joins TRBV19 and TRBJ1-1, with D unresolved. The length of the CDR3 is 13 residues. From germline, CDR1 is LNHDA and CDR2 SQIVND (reference sequence). With 5 bases removed from V and 1 base from J, the gap between germline ends came to 8 bases. The CDR3 nucleotides are TGTGCCAGTAGTGAGGGAACGAACACTGAAGCTTTCTTT. It translates to CASSEGTNTEAFF.

The chain couples TRBV7-2 to TRBJ2-5; D possibly corresponds to TRBD1 (6 bases). Trimming pared 3 bases from V and 4 bases from J, leaving 12 bases between. Per the germline V gene, CDR1 is SGHTA and CDR2 is FQGNSA. This CDR3 is 14 amino acids long. The CDR3 DNA follows: TGTGCCAGCAGCTTTCCCCCAGGGGTAGAGACCCAGTACTTC. Translating gives CASSFPPGVETQYF.

This clone has just a few counts. This chain connects TRBV19 to TRBJ2-5, with 10 bases identical to TRBD1. CDR1 is LNHDA, CDR2 SQIVND, per germline (reference sequence). Losses at the gene ends were 6 bases for V and 5 bases for J; bases not matched to a gene: 6. The CDR3 runs 14 residues. The CDR3 coding sequence is TGTGCCAGTAGAACGACAGGGGGCATCGAGACCCAGTACTTC. It yields the protein CASRTTGGIETQYF.

The DNA of the CDR3 is TGTGCCAGCAGACTGGGGGGACTGACAAGCTCCTATAATTCACCCCTCCACTTT. Amino acid sequence: CASRLGGLTSSYNSPLHF. V is TRBV27 and J is TRBJ1-6; D perhaps matches TRBD1 (5 bases). CDR1 is MNHEY, CDR2 SMNVEV, per germline (reference sequence). The V end lost 6 bases, the J end lost 0 bases, and 18 bases lay between the germline ends. The CDR3 is 18 residues long.

J is TRBJ2-1 and V is TRBV12-3 or TRBV12-4; maybe TRBD1 (5 bases). V lost 4 bases to trimming and J lost 12 bases, with 10 bases between them. CDR3 length: 11 residues. The CDR3 DNA sequence: TGTGCCAGCAGTTCTAGGGGTGGGCAGTTCTTC. This sequence encodes CASSSRGGQFF.

This chain connects TRBV9 to TRBJ2-5; 9 bases line up with TRBD2. Looked up from germline, CDR1 is SGDLS and CDR2 is YYNGEE. The CDR3 spans 16 residues. J gave up 1 base and V 0 bases, and 4 bases lay outside the gene matches. The CDR3 sequence: CASSVVAGGPQETQYF. DNA for the CDR3: TGTGCCAGCAGCGTAGTGGCGGGGGGGCCCCAAGAGACCCAGTACTTC.

The chain joins TRBV5-8 to TRBJ1-6, with D possibly matching TRBD1 (5 bases). The CDR3 totals 15 residues. V was shortened by 4 bases and J by 9 bases, with 17 bases between the two germline ends. The germline CDR1 and CDR2 sequences are SGHTS and YDEGEE. CDR3 amino acids: CASSPPGHPGSPLHF. The DNA of the CDR3 is TGTGCCAGCAGCCCGCCTGGACACCCTGGTTCACCCCTCCACTTT.

The J gene is TRBJ1-3, the V gene TRBV3-1 (or the pseudogene TRBV3-2); D is uncertain. The CDR3 consists of 14 residues. V was trimmed by 1 base and J by 4 bases, leaving 8 bases between them. Germline values: CDR1 LGHDT, CDR2 YNNKEL (reference sequence). The CDR3 loop is CASSQGLTGNTIYF. Written as DNA, the CDR3 is TGTGCCAGCAGCCAAGGACTTACAGGAAACACCATATATTTT.

V is TRBV24-1 and J is TRBJ2-1; 9 bases map to TRBD1. This CDR3 spans 13 amino acids. Germline V gene data show CDR1 as KGHDR and CDR2 as SFDVKD. V gave up 9 bases and J gave up 8 bases; unmatched junction bases: 7. CDR3 sequence: CATGTGRRDEQFF. Written as DNA, the CDR3 is TGTGCCACCGGGACAGGGAGGAGGGATGAGCAGTTCTTC.

V gene TRBV12-5 combines with J gene TRBJ1-6; weak D call: TRBD1 (5 bases). CDR3 length: 15 residues. CDR1 LGHNT and CDR2 FRNRAP come from the germline V gene. Trimming pared 8 bases from V and 0 bases from J, leaving 11 bases between. Here the CDR3 reads CASSPGGSYNSPLHF. CDR3 DNA sequence: TGTGCTAGTAGCCCGGGGGGCTCCTATAATTCACCCCTCCACTTT. Filled out from reference TRBV12-5 and TRBJ1-6, the complete variable domain reads DARVTQTPRHKVTEMGQEVTMRCQPILGHNTVFWYRQTMMQGLELLAYFRNRAPLDDSGMPKDRFSAEMPDATLATLKIQPSEPRDSAVYFCASSPGGSYNSPLHFGNGTRLTVT.

For the CDR3, the DNA is TGTGCCAGCAGCTTAGCGTTTAGCGGGACAGAAAATGAAAAACTGTTTTTT. Protein: CASSLAFSGTENEKLFF. V gene TRBV11-3 combines with J gene TRBJ1-4; 7 bases map to TRBD1. This CDR3 has 17 residues. V was clipped by 1 base and J by 5 bases; unmatched bases: 10. From germline, CDR1 is SGHNT and CDR2 YENEEA.

The chain has TRBV6-5 and TRBJ1-1; 7 nucleotides line up with TRBD1. Germline CDR1 MNHEY, CDR2 SVGAGI. This CDR3 has 15 residues. J gave up 2 bases and V 5 bases, and 8 bases lay outside the gene matches. The CDR3 reads CASSNPGQPNTEAFF. As DNA, the CDR3 is TGTGCCAGCAGTAACCCGGGACAGCCTAACACTGAAGCTTTCTTT.

The chain has TRBV21-1 and TRBJ1-5. TRBV21-1 is deemed a pseudogene. This CDR3 has 15 amino acids. The CDR3 here is CASSPRGGSNQPQHF. The DNA for the CDR3 is TGTGCCAGCAGCCCCCGGGGAGGGAGCAATCAGCCCCAGCATTTT.

This clone was recorded only once. This sequence joins TRBV11-2 and TRBJ2-5, with 7 nucleotides matching TRBD2. CDR3 size: 14 residues. Germline CDR1 is SGHAT and CDR2 is FQNNGV. V shed 1 base, J shed 2 bases, and the junction held 1 base outside the gene matches. CDR3 DNA: TGTGCCAGCAGCTTAGTGCGGGGGCAAGAGACCCAGTACTTC. It translates to CASSLVRGQETQYF.

The V gene is TRBV10-3, the J gene TRBJ1-1; the match to TRBD1 covers 8 bases. This CDR3 has 14 residues. J was trimmed by 6 bases and V by 5 bases; bases with no gene match: 8. Germline V gene lookup returns CDR1 ENHRY and CDR2 SYGVKD. In DNA form, the CDR3 reads TGTGCCATCAGTACGGACAGGGCGACTCCTGAAGCTTTCTTT. Translation: CAISTDRATPEAFF.

The chain links TRBV7-8 to TRBJ1-5; TRBD1 matches at 9 bases. The CDR3 loop spans 15 amino acids. CDR1 and CDR2 (germline): SGHVS, FQNEAQ. V shed 3 bases and J 5 bases; nucleotides not matched to a gene: 5. The CDR3 nucleotides are TGTGCCAGCAGCTTGCAGACAGGGGGAGATCAGCCCCAGCATTTT. Its protein product is CASSLQTGGDQPQHF.

V usage is TRBV16 and J usage is TRBJ2-7; D is undetermined. Germline-derived CDR1 and CDR2 are KGHSY and FQNENV. The CDR3 sequence is 14 residues long. Trimming took off 0 bases at V and 7 bases at J, with 13 bases between the two ends. The CDR3 region has the DNA TGTGCCAGCAGCCAATCGGCCGGGTCCGGGGAGCAGTACTTC. Translated, it gives CASSQSAGSGEQYF.

This clone was recorded once. This rearrangement joins TRBV28 to TRBJ1-1; D might be TRBD1 (6 bases). V lost 6 bases and J lost 8, with 13 bases in between. In germline, CDR1 is MDHEN, CDR2 SYDVKM. The CDR3 totals 12 residues. CDR3 sequence (DNA): TGTGCCAGCAGCCGGACAGATGGAGAAGCTTTCTTT. It codes for CASSRTDGEAFF. The variable domain in full, with the rest retrieved from reference TRBV28 and TRBJ1-1, is DVKVTQSSRYLVKRTGEKVFLECVQDMDHENMFWYRQDPGLGLRLIYFSYDVKMKEKGDIPEGYSVSREKKERFSLILESASTNQTSMYLCASSRTDGEAFFGQGTRLTVV.

The V gene is TRBV24-1, the J gene TRBJ1-2, with 12 bases matching TRBD1. Germline values: CDR1 KGHDR, CDR2 SFDVKD. V shed 4 bases and J 4 bases; nucleotides not matched to a gene: 6. CDR3 length equals 16 residues. The CDR3 protein is CATSDTGTGGGYGYTF. CDR3 DNA: TGTGCCACCAGTGACACCGGGACAGGGGGCGGCTATGGCTACACCTTC.

The chain links TRBV7-8 to TRBJ2-1; perhaps TRBD1 as D (5 bases). CDR1 is SGHVS, CDR2 FQNEAQ, per germline. Trimming took off 3 bases at V and 2 bases at J, with 14 bases between the two ends. CDR3 size: 16 residues. The CDR3 sequence: CASSFRDPPTYNEQFF. The CDR3 DNA reads TGTGCCAGCAGCTTCAGGGATCCGCCGACCTACAATGAGCAGTTCTTC.